This note documents a single TCR beta chain sequence. Its antigen remains unidentified. The time point here: newly diagnosed GD, antithyroid drugs for less than 3 months. PBMC-extracted RNA yielded the TCR library. The data were obtained in a study of regulatory T cells in long-lasting Graves disease. Across the whole study: Antithyroid drugs had been given to newly diagnosed Graves' patients for under 3 months. Study outcomes and limitations: Newly diagnosed patients had higher TCR diversity than persistent Graves' patients did. Persistent disease preferred TRBV28, TRBJ1-2 and TRBJ2-5; new disease, TRBV20-1 and TRBJ2-1.

Construction of TCR beta libraries relied on iRepertoire HTBI primers and on Arm-PCR targeting CDR3 regions. TCRdb fed the multiplex PCR reads into MiXCR, producing one record per CDR3 protein. The table includes some 450,000 distinct CDR3 sequences, about 17% detected once. The trim removed 6 bases at V and 2 bases at J, leaving 5 bases unmatched. There are 13 residues in the CDR3. Germline V gene sequence: CDR1 DFQATT, CDR2 SNEGSKA (reference sequence). This same sample was also part of a study on T cells in Graves' hyperthyroidism and ophthalmopathy.

The TCR sequence derives from a woman aged 25 to 39 with Graves disease. The chain recombines TRBV20-1 with TRBJ2-3, with 7 bases lining up with TRBD2. The specimen was peripheral blood mononuclear cells (PBMCs), collected at new diagnosis, from a patient treated with antithyroid drugs. CDR3 sequence: CSAPGTITDTQYF. CDR3 in DNA: TGCAGTGCCCCCGGGACTATCACAGATACGCAGTATTTT.